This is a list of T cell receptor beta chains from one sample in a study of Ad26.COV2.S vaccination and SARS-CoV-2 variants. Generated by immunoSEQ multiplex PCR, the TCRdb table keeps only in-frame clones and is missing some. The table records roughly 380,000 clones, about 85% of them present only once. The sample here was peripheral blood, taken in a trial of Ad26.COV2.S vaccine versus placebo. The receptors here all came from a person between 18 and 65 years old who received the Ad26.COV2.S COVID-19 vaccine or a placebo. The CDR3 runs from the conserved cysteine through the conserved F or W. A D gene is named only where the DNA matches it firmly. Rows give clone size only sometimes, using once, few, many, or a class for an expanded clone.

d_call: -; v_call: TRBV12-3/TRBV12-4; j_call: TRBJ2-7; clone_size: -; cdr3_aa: CASSSEREQYF; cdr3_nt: TGTGCCAGCAGTTCGGAGCGGGAGCAGTACTTC
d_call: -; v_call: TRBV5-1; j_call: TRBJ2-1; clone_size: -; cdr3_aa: CASSVGGFYNEQFF; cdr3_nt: TGCGCCAGCAGCGTCGGGGGCTTCTACAATGAGCAGTTCTTC
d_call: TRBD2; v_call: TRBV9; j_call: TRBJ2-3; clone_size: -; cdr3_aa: CASSSGGADTQYF; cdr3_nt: TGTGCCAGCAGTAGCGGGGGGGCGGATACGCAGTATTTT
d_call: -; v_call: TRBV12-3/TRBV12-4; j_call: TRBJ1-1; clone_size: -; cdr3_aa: CASSLGWGAFF; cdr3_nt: TGTGCCAGCAGTTTAGGGTGGGGAGCTTTCTTT
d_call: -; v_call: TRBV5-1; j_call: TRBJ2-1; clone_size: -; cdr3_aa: CASSQGFSSYNEQFF; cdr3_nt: TGCGCCAGCAGCCAAGGATTCAGCTCCTACAATGAGCAGTTCTTC
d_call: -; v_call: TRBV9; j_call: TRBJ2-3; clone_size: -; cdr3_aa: CASRGPGPRTRDTQYF; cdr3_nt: TGTGCCAGCAGGGGCCCGGGACCCAGGACTCGGGATACGCAGTATTTT
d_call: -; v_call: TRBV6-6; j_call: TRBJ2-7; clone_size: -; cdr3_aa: CASSWTVTTYEQYF; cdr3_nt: TGTGCCAGCAGCTGGACAGTTACAACCTACGAGCAGTACTTC
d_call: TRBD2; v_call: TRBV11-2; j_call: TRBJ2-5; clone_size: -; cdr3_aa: CASSLERGGRQETQYF; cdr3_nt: TGTGCCAGCAGCTTGGAGCGGGGGGGTAGACAAGAGACCCAGTACTTC
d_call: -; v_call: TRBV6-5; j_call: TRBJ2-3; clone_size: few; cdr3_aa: CASSKGADTQYF; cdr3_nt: TGTGCCAGCAGTAAGGGGGCAGATACGCAGTATTTT
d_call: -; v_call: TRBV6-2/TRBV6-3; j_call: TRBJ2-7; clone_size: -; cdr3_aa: CASTPFSGGTYEQYF; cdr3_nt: TGTGCCAGCACCCCGTTTTCGGGGGGCACCTACGAGCAGTACTTC
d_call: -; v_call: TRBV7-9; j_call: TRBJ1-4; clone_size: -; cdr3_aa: CASSLSQGSEKLFF; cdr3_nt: TGTGCCAGCAGCTTGTCGCAGGGTTCCGAAAAACTGTTTTTT
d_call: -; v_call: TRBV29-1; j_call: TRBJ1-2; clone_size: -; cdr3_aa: CSVTKVGGGYTF; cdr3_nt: TGCAGCGTGACGAAGGTCGGGGGTGGCTACACCTTC
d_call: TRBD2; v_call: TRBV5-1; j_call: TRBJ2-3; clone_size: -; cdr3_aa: CASSFPLAGGSTDTQYF; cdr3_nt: TGCGCCAGCAGCTTCCCCTTAGCGGGGGGGAGCACAGATACGCAGTATTTT
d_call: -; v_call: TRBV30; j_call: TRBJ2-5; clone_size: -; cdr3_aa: CAWSVRWVQETQYF; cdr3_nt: TGTGCCTGGAGTGTACGGTGGGTCCAAGAGACCCAGTACTTC
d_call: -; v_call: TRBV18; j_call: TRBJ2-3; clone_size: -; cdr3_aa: CASSGYTDTQYF; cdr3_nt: TGTGCCAGCTCAGGGTACACAGATACGCAGTATTTT
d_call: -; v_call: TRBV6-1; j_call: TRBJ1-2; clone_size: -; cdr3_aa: CASSERSGSEGYGYTF; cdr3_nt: TGTGCCAGCAGCGAAAGATCAGGTTCAGAGGGCTATGGCTACACCTTC
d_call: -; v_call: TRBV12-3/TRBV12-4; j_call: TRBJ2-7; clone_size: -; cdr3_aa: CASSSGPYEQYF; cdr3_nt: TGTGCCAGCAGTTCTGGACCCTACGAGCAGTACTTC
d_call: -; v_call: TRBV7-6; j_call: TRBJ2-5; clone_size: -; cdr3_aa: CASSLGKQETQYF; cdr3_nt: TGTGCCAGCAGCTTGGGGAAACAAGAGACCCAGTACTTC
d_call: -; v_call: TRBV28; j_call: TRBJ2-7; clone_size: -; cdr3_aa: CASSFLDGLSYEQYF; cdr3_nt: TGTGCCAGCAGTTTTTTAGACGGCCTCTCCTACGAGCAGTACTTC